The rows below give T cell receptor beta chains drawn from one sample of a study of shared clonotypes between healthy human individuals. Here immunoSEQ multiplex PCR was the method, and the copy in TCRdb shows in-frame clones only, minus some. The table includes about 450,000 clones, approximately 79% detected once. The sequenced material came from PBMCs. The receptors originated from a woman between 40 and 50 years old in good health. Some clones in this sample may be carry-over from other donors' samples. Both conserved end residues are trimmed from each CDR3.

j_call cdr3_length v_call cdr3_aa
TRBJ2-7 12 TRBV30 AWSAPEGAYEQY
TRBJ2-3 13 TRBV5-4 ASSLGRPSTDTQY
TRBJ1-1 11 TRBV27 ASNGGENTEAF
TRBJ2-7 12 TRBV30 AWSVLAGGREQY
TRBJ2-3 15 TRBV18 ASSPPVWGRSTDTQY
TRBJ2-7 11 TRBV18 ASSRGTSYEQY
TRBJ2-3 19 TRBV19 ASSITKGLAGVVHGTDTQY
TRBJ2-7 12 TRBV4-3 ASSQTLGSAEQY
TRBJ2-7 13 TRBV5-1 ASSGPGQGAYEQY
TRBJ2-7 12 TRBV5-1 ASGLTAGSYEQY
TRBJ1-3 10 TRBV29-1 SVGTAGNTIY
TRBJ1-3 11 TRBV7-2 ASSLANGNTIY
TRBJ2-2 13 TRBV7-8 ASSAYKSGPGELF
TRBJ2-3 12 TRBV10-2 ASRVAVLDGTQY
TRBJ1-1 12 TRBV5-1 ASSLWSGNTEAF
TRBJ1-1 13 TRBV5-5 ASSLGVLTGGEAF
TRBJ2-7 11 TRBV28 AIGGSVSYEQY